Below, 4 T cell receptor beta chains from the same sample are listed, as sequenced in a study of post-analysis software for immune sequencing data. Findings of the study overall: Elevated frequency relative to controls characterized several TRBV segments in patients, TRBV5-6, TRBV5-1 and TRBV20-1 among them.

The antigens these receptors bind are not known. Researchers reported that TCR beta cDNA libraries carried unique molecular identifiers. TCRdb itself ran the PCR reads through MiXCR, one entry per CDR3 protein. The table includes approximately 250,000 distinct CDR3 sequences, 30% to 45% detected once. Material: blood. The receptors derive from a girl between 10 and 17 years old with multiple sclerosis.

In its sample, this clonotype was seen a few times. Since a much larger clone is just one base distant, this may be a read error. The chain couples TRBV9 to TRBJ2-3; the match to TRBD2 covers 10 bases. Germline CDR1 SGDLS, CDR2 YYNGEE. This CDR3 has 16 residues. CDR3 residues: CASSSRTSGNTDRQYF. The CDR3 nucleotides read TGTGCCAGCAGCTCACGGACTAGCGGAAACACAGATAGGCAGTATTTT.

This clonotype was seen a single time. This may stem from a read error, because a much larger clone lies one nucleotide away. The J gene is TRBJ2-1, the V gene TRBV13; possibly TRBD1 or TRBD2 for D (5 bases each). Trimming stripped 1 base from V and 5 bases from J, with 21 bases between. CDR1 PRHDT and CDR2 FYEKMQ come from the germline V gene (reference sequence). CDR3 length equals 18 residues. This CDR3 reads CASSLVYKGPLRNNEQFF. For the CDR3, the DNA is TGTGCCAGCAGCTTAGTCTATAAGGGACCCCTAAGGAACAATGAGCAGTTCTTC.

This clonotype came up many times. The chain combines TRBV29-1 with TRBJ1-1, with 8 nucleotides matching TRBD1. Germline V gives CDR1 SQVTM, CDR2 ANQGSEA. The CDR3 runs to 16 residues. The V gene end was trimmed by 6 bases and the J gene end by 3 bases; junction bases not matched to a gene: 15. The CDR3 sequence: CSVHRRGRMGHTEAFF. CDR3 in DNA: TGCAGCGTCCACCGCAGGGGGCGCATGGGGCACACTGAAGCTTTCTTT.

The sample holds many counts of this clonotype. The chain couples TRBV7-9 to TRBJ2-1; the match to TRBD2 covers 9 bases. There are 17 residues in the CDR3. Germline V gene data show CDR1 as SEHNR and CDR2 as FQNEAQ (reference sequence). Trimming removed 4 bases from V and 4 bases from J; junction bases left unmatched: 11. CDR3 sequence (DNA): TGTGCCAGCAGCTCGGGCGGGCTAGCGGGATTGTACAATGAGCAGTTCTTC. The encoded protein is CASSSGGLAGLYNEQFF.